Sequencing of this TCR beta chain was carried out in a study of cytomegalovirus exposure and HLA in healthy donors. As concerns this clone: The antigen is undetermined.

With 6 bases removed from V and 11 bases from J, the gap between germline ends came to 20 bases. In germline, CDR1 is SGHAT, CDR2 FQNNGV. The CDR3 covers 13 residues. Here immunoSEQ multiplex PCR was the method, and the copy in TCRdb shows in-frame clones only, minus some. This sample has roughly 300,000 clones, with about nine tenths found just once. Study-level findings and limits: Researchers reported that a few CMV-associated chains were confirmed in vitro as CMV antigen-specific. Researchers catalogued under 200 TCR beta chains as cytomegalovirus-associated. Rarity held for most TCR sequences, but there were some public TCRs that occurred in many donors.

The source material was PBMCs. The sequence was collected from a woman between 18 and 30 years old in good health and CMV-seronegative. The gene calls are TRBV11-2 and TRBJ2-7; D is perhaps TRBD2 (6 bases). Here the CDR3 DNA reads TGTGCCAGCAGAGAGACCGGGACTCACTTGGAGTACTTC. Its translation: CASRETGTHLEYF.